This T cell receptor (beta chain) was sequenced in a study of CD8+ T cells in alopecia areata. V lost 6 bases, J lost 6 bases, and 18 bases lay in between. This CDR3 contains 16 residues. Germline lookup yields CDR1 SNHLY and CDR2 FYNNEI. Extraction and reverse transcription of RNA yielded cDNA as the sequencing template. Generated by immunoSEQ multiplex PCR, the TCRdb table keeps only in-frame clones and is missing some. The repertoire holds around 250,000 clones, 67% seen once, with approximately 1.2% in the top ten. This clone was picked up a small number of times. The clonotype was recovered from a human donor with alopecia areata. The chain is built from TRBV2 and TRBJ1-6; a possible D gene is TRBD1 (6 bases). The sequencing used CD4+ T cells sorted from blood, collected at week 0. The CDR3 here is CASRQLWDIRNSPLHF. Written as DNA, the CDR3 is TGTGCCAGCAGACAATTATGGGACATCCGTAATTCACCCCTCCACTTT.